This T cell receptor beta chain was sequenced for a study of vaccination and CD4 T cells after COVID-19. The treatment: approximately nine-day PBMC culture with coronavirus spike peptide pools or control peptides (ViraFEST assay). This clonotype was seen a handful of times. The antigen is undetermined. This CDR3 comprises 16 residues. Trimming cost V 2 bases and J 6 bases; bases outside gene matches: 10. Germline CDR1 SGHNT, CDR2 YENEEA. The Oncomine TCR Beta short-read assay generated sequence data from the DNA of cultured CD4+ T cells. In TCRdb, the PCR reads were re-called with MiXCR into one record per CDR3 protein. The sample includes fewer than 9,500 distinct CDR3 sequences, roughly 56% of them seen just once.

The chain joins TRBV11-3 to TRBJ2-3; 8 bases align to TRBD2. The sequence derives from a human donor who had recovered from COVID-19. Material for sequencing was CD4+ T cells from blood, cultured in vitro. The DNA of the CDR3 is TGTGCCAGCAGCTTATGGGCGGGACTAGTGGGCGATACGCAGTATTTT. Residues: CASSLWAGLVGDTQYF.